A selection of T cell receptor beta chains follows, all from one sample in a study of beta chain features in type 1 diabetes. Assay: immunoSEQ multiplex PCR; the TCRdb copy retains only in-frame clones and omits some. Here the sample spans 310,000 or so clones, roughly 8% being singletons. The sample was central memory CD4+ T cells from blood. The source is a woman aged 18-35 years in good health. Each CDR3 is given with its conserved first and last residue. The order of the fields is J gene, clone size, V gene, D gene, CDR3 protein, CDR3 DNA. A D gene is named only where the DNA matches it firmly. A row's size may be missing; if present it is once, few, many or a size class.

j_gene: TRBJ2-7; abundance: .; v_gene: TRBV28; d_gene: .; CDR3aa: CASSYGYYEQYF; CDR3nt: TGTGCCAGCAGTTACGGTTACTACGAGCAGTACTTC
j_gene: TRBJ2-7; abundance: few; v_gene: TRBV9; d_gene: TRBD2; CDR3aa: CASSVGPSGDTYEQYF; CDR3nt: TGTGCCAGCAGCGTAGGGCCTAGCGGGGACACCTACGAGCAGTACTTC
j_gene: TRBJ1-1; abundance: few; v_gene: TRBV2; d_gene: .; CDR3aa: CASSEVGVGSTEAFF; CDR3nt: TGTGCCAGCAGTGAAGTAGGGGTGGGCTCCACTGAAGCTTTCTTT
j_gene: TRBJ2-1; abundance: many; v_gene: TRBV9; d_gene: .; CDR3aa: CASSVDLRGSYNEQFF; CDR3nt: TGTGCCAGCAGCGTAGACCTCCGAGGGTCCTACAATGAGCAGTTCTTC
j_gene: TRBJ2-5; abundance: .; v_gene: TRBV18; d_gene: .; CDR3aa: CASSPGRGTQYF; CDR3nt: TGTGCCAGCTCACCCGGGCGAGGGACCCAGTACTTC
j_gene: TRBJ1-5; abundance: few; v_gene: TRBV28; d_gene: .; CDR3aa: CASSLSGNQPQHF; CDR3nt: TGTGCCAGCAGTTTATCTGGTAATCAGCCCCAGCATTTT
j_gene: TRBJ1-1; abundance: few; v_gene: TRBV9; d_gene: .; CDR3aa: CASSVTTVTEAFF; CDR3nt: TGTGCCAGCAGCGTAACTACAGTGACTGAAGCTTTCTTT
j_gene: TRBJ2-6; abundance: .; v_gene: TRBV7-9; d_gene: TRBD1; CDR3aa: CASSLVGTVSGANVLTF; CDR3nt: TGTGCCAGCAGCTTAGTTGGGACAGTCTCTGGGGCCAACGTCCTGACTTTC
j_gene: TRBJ2-6; abundance: few; v_gene: TRBV7-2; d_gene: .; CDR3aa: CASSLDTSGANVLTF; CDR3nt: TGTGCCAGCAGCCTCGACACCTCTGGGGCCAACGTCCTGACTTTC
j_gene: TRBJ1-1; abundance: many; v_gene: TRBV25-1; d_gene: .; CDR3aa: CASRQVTEAFF; CDR3nt: TGTGCCAGCAGACAGGTTACTGAAGCTTTCTTT
j_gene: TRBJ2-7; abundance: few; v_gene: TRBV7-6; d_gene: .; CDR3aa: CASSLAGGLSGEQYF; CDR3nt: TGTGCCAGCAGCTTAGCGGGGGGGCTATCGGGTGAGCAGTACTTC
j_gene: TRBJ2-7; abundance: few; v_gene: TRBV6-6; d_gene: TRBD1; CDR3aa: CASSYSDRGYEQYF; CDR3nt: TGTGCCAGCAGTTACTCGGACAGGGGGTACGAGCAGTACTTC
j_gene: TRBJ2-2; abundance: .; v_gene: TRBV7-3; d_gene: TRBD2; CDR3aa: CASSTSSGSPPGELFF; CDR3nt: TGTGCCAGCAGCACCTCTAGCGGGAGCCCCCCCGGGGAGCTGTTTTTT
j_gene: TRBJ1-3; abundance: .; v_gene: TRBV10-3; d_gene: .; CDR3aa: CAIRMTHKSGNTIYF; CDR3nt: TGTGCCATCAGGATGACTCACAAGTCTGGAAACACCATATATTTT
j_gene: TRBJ2-1; abundance: .; v_gene: TRBV5-1; d_gene: .; CDR3aa: CASSLGGLAYNEQFF; CDR3nt: TGCGCCAGCAGCTTGGGCGGACTTGCCTACAATGAGCAGTTCTTC
j_gene: TRBJ2-6; abundance: many; v_gene: TRBV6-4; d_gene: .; CDR3aa: CASSDEGYYYGRISGANVLTF; CDR3nt: TGTGCCAGCAGTGACGAGGGGTATTACTATGGACGGATATCTGGGGCCAACGTCCTGACTTTC
j_gene: TRBJ2-5; abundance: .; v_gene: TRBV7-2; d_gene: TRBD2; CDR3aa: CASSLVGTSGRRETQYF; CDR3nt: TGTGCCAGCAGCTTAGTGGGGACTAGCGGGAGAAGAGAGACCCAGTACTTC
j_gene: TRBJ2-3; abundance: few; v_gene: TRBV7-2; d_gene: TRBD2; CDR3aa: CASSPPSGVGTQYF; CDR3nt: TGTGCCAGCAGCCCGCCTAGCGGGGTGGGCACGCAGTATTTT
j_gene: TRBJ1-2; abundance: few; v_gene: TRBV2; d_gene: .; CDR3aa: CASISTSHGYTF; CDR3nt: TGTGCCAGCATTTCCACTTCCCACGGCTACACCTTC
j_gene: TRBJ2-7; abundance: few; v_gene: TRBV18; d_gene: TRBD1; CDR3aa: CASSPPGQGTYEQYF; CDR3nt: TGTGCCAGCTCACCTCCGGGACAGGGAACCTACGAGCAGTACTTC
j_gene: TRBJ1-4; abundance: many; v_gene: TRBV28; d_gene: TRBD1; CDR3aa: CASDGDRGEKLFF; CDR3nt: TGTGCCAGTGACGGGGACAGAGGTGAAAAACTGTTTTTT
j_gene: TRBJ2-3; abundance: many; v_gene: TRBV10-3; d_gene: TRBD1; CDR3aa: CASSGQGGTDTQYF; CDR3nt: TGTGCCAGCTCGGGGCAGGGGGGCACAGATACGCAGTATTTT
j_gene: TRBJ2-1; abundance: many; v_gene: TRBV7-2; d_gene: TRBD2; CDR3aa: CASSVQAGGPYNEQFF; CDR3nt: TGTGCCAGCAGCGTTCAAGCGGGAGGCCCATACAATGAGCAGTTCTTC
j_gene: TRBJ2-1; abundance: .; v_gene: TRBV6-6; d_gene: .; CDR3aa: CASNSFYEQFF; CDR3nt: TGTGCCAGCAATTCCTTTTACGAGCAGTTCTTC
j_gene: TRBJ1-1; abundance: .; v_gene: TRBV5-4; d_gene: .; CDR3aa: CASSRYDRRNTEAFF; CDR3nt: TGTGCCAGCAGCAGATATGACAGGAGAAACACTGAAGCTTTCTTT
j_gene: TRBJ2-4; abundance: many; v_gene: TRBV15; d_gene: TRBD2; CDR3aa: CATSRGASGGNAKNIQYF; CDR3nt: TGTGCCACCAGCAGAGGGGCTAGCGGTGGGAATGCCAAAAACATTCAGTACTTC
j_gene: TRBJ2-1; abundance: few; v_gene: TRBV5-1; d_gene: .; CDR3aa: CASSLLPGSNEQFF; CDR3nt: TGCGCCAGCAGCTTGCTGCCAGGATCAAATGAGCAGTTCTTC
j_gene: TRBJ2-7; abundance: .; v_gene: TRBV7-3; d_gene: TRBD1; CDR3aa: CASRGRTGLICLYF; CDR3nt: TGTGCCAGCAGAGGAAGGACAGGCCTTATTTGTCTATACTTC
j_gene: TRBJ2-7; abundance: few; v_gene: TRBV18; d_gene: .; CDR3aa: CASSPQGDSYEQYF; CDR3nt: TGTGCCAGCTCACCACAGGGGGACTCCTACGAGCAGTACTTC
j_gene: TRBJ2-1; abundance: many; v_gene: TRBV7-2; d_gene: .; CDR3aa: CASSLQGSYNEQFF; CDR3nt: TGTGCCAGCAGCTTACAGGGCTCCTACAATGAGCAGTTCTTC